One and the same sample provided the 20 T cell receptor beta chains below, sequenced in a study of blood T cell repertoires in COVID-19. Here immunoSEQ multiplex PCR was the method, and the copy in TCRdb shows in-frame clones only, minus some. The sample consists of some 76,000 clones, around 89% of them appearing once. Sequences were obtained from peripheral blood. These receptor sequences come from a man between 60 and 70 years old with acute or convalescent COVID-19.

V and J are TRBV11-2 and TRBJ2-7; TRBD2 matches at 8 bases. Germline V gene data show CDR1 as SGHAT and CDR2 as FQNNGV. The CDR3 totals 17 residues. V was pared by 0 bases and J by 0 bases, with 7 bases of the junction left unmatched. CDR3 amino acids: CASSLDSLAGRSYEQYF. In DNA form, the CDR3 reads TGTGCCAGCAGCTTAGATTCCCTAGCGGGTCGCTCCTACGAGCAGTACTTC. Full variable domain (remainder filled in from reference TRBV11-2 and TRBJ2-7): EAGVAQSPRYKIIEKRQSVAFWCNPISGHATLYWYQQILGQGPKLLIQFQNNGVVDDSQLPKDRFSAERLKGVDSTLKIQPAKLEDSAVYLCASSLDSLAGRSYEQYFGPGTRLTVT.

In its sample, this clone was seen a few times. This CDR3 reads CASGFGFPQASSNQPQHF. The CDR3 region has the DNA TGTGCTAGTGGTTTTGGGTTCCCTCAGGCCTCTAGCAATCAGCCCCAGCATTTT. V and J are TRBV12-5 and TRBJ1-5; the D is unclear. The V gene's germline CDR1 is LGHNT and CDR2 FRNRAP. Trimming left V 3 bases short and J 0 bases short, with 18 bases between. The CDR3 contains 18 residues.

This chain joins TRBV11-3 and TRBJ1-3; unclear D gene. CDR1 SGHNT and CDR2 YENEEA come from the germline V gene. With 0 bases removed from V and 6 bases from J, the gap between germline ends came to 6 bases. The CDR3 is made up of 13 amino acids. The CDR3 sequence is CASSLDGENTIYF. The CDR3 DNA follows: TGTGCCAGCAGCTTAGACGGGGAAAACACCATATATTTT.

This clone was seen more than once but under ten times. V usage is TRBV5-4 and J usage is TRBJ1-2, with no clear D. This CDR3 is built from 11 residues. V lost 3 bases and J 6 bases, leaving 6 bases between the germline ends. The germline gives CDR1 SGHNT, CDR2 YYREEE (reference sequence). CDR3 region: CASSWEDGYTF. The CDR3 DNA follows: TGTGCCAGCAGCTGGGAGGATGGCTACACCTTC.

The chain has TRBV6-5 and TRBJ1-4; D is ambiguous. Trimming cost V 0 bases and J 1 base, with 6 bases left between them. CDR1 MNHEY and CDR2 SVGAGI come from the germline V gene. This CDR3 spans 15 amino acids. CDR3 nucleotide sequence: TGTGCCAGCAGTTACTCCGCGGGAACTAATGAAAAACTGTTTTTT. Translation: CASSYSAGTNEKLFF.

This clone was counted once. The V and J genes are TRBV5-1 and TRBJ1-1; D possibly corresponds to TRBD1 (6 bases). Germline CDR1 reads SGHRS; CDR2 reads YFSETQ. This CDR3 spans 16 amino acids. The V end lost 3 bases, the J end lost 1 base, and 16 bases lay between the germline ends. In DNA, the CDR3 is TGCGCCAGCAGCTCTGCCCAACAGGGACCGAACACTGAAGCTTTCTTT. This encodes CASSSAQQGPNTEAFF.

The chain recombines TRBV27 with TRBJ2-5; 7 bases fit TRBD1. In germline, CDR1 is MNHEY, CDR2 SMNVEV (reference sequence). This CDR3 is built from 16 residues. J lost 2 bases, V lost 1 base, and 7 bases had no gene match. DNA for the CDR3: TGTGCCAGCAGTTTATTCGCCGGGACAGCTCAAGAGACCCAGTACTTC. It translates to CASSLFAGTAQETQYF.

V gene TRBV30 combines with J gene TRBJ1-2, with TRBD1 as a possible D gene (6 bases). This CDR3 has 16 amino acids. Trimming left V 0 bases short and J 4 bases short, with 18 bases between. Germline-derived CDR1 and CDR2 are GTSNPN and SVGIG (reference sequence). The CDR3 spells CAWSVGVRGDSYGYTF. The CDR3 DNA follows: TGTGCCTGGAGTGTAGGGGTCAGGGGCGATTCCTATGGCTACACCTTC.

V usage is TRBV19 and J usage is TRBJ2-3; TRBD2 is a possible D gene (6 bases). V lost 5 bases, J lost 9 bases, and 12 bases lay in between. The CDR3 is 12 residues long. Germline values: CDR1 LNHDA, CDR2 SQIVND (reference sequence). CDR3 in DNA: TGTGCCAGTAGTCCTAGGGAGGCAACGCAGTATTTT. It translates to CASSPREATQYF.

The rearrangement links TRBV5-6 to TRBJ2-3; TRBD1 agrees at 9 bases. The length of the CDR3 is 16 residues. The ends lost 1 base at V and 2 bases at J; junction bases unmatched: 5. Germline V gene sequence: CDR1 SGHDT, CDR2 YYEEEE. CDR3 residues: CASSLWGTGFTDTQYF. The CDR3 nucleotides read TGTGCCAGCAGCTTGTGGGGGACAGGGTTCACAGATACGCAGTATTTT.

The chain has TRBV7-2 and TRBJ1-6; 7 nucleotides agree with TRBD1. Germline CDR1 reads SGHTA; CDR2 reads FQGNSA. This CDR3 comprises 15 residues. Trimming took 4 bases from V and 7 from J; bases not matched to a gene: 7. CDR3 nucleotides: TGTGCCAGCAGCTATGAGGGACAGAAGAATTCACCCCTCCACTTT. Translating it yields CASSYEGQKNSPLHF.

The chain has TRBV19 and TRBJ1-2, with no clear D. Per germline, CDR1 LNHDA and CDR2 SQIVND (reference sequence). The CDR3 covers 13 residues. V shed 1 base and J shed 6 bases, with 9 bases lying between them. The CDR3 DNA reads as TGTGCCAGTAGTATAGCTACGAGGGATGGCTACACCTTC. Amino acids: CASSIATRDGYTF.

V and J are TRBV6-4 and TRBJ1-2; TRBD1 is a possible D gene (5 bases). Trimming left V 3 bases short and J 5 bases short, with 16 bases between. Germline lookup yields CDR1 MRHNA and CDR2 SNTAGT. The CDR3 is 15 amino acids. CDR3 nucleotide sequence: TGTGCCAGCAGTGAAAATTTCGGGACTGCATATGGCTACACCTTC. This gives the protein CASSENFGTAYGYTF.

The V gene is TRBV3-1 (or the pseudogene TRBV3-2), the J gene TRBJ2-5; 12 nucleotides match TRBD2. The J segment lost 4 bases and the V segment lost 4 bases, leaving 1 base of the junction unmatched. The length of the CDR3 is 14 residues. Germline V lookup: CDR1 LGHDT, CDR2 YNNKEL (reference sequence). The CDR3 DNA sequence: TGTGCCAGCAGCCCGACTAGCGGGGGAGAGACCCAGTACTTC. It codes for CASSPTSGGETQYF.

The V and J genes are TRBV12-3 or TRBV12-4 and TRBJ2-1; D uncertain. The CDR3 has 13 amino acids. Trimming pared 2 bases from V and 8 bases from J, leaving 10 bases between. Here the CDR3 DNA reads TGTGCCAGCAGTTTACGCCCCGGTCATGAGCAGTTCTTC. The encoded protein is CASSLRPGHEQFF.

J is TRBJ1-5 and V is TRBV5-6, with D maybe TRBD1 (6 bases). Germline CDR1 and CDR2: SGHDT and YYEEEE. This CDR3 region has 16 residues. V was trimmed by 4 bases and J by 6 bases, leaving 20 bases between them. The CDR3 region is CASSTRRGAAGQPQHF. In DNA, the CDR3 is TGTGCCAGCAGCACCCGACGGGGGGCGGCGGGTCAGCCCCAGCATTTT.

The chain has TRBV29-1 and TRBJ2-2, with D tentatively TRBD1 (8 bases). Trimming removed 6 bases at V and 3 bases at J, with 14 bases between. This CDR3 has 14 residues. Looked up from germline, CDR1 is SQVTM and CDR2 is ANQGSEA. The CDR3 region has the DNA TGCAGCGTGTCCACAGGGGGGGACACCGGGGAGCTGTTTTTT. Its translation: CSVSTGGDTGELFF.

CDR3 region: CASSMWKPAHEAQHF. The CDR3 DNA follows: TGTGCCAGTAGTATGTGGAAACCCGCACATGAGGCCCAGCATTTT. The chain joins TRBV19 to TRBJ1-5; the D is unclear. This CDR3 contains 15 residues. V lost 3 bases, J lost 11 bases, and 20 bases lay in between. CDR1 and CDR2 from the germline V gene are LNHDA and SQIVND (reference sequence).

The chain links TRBV2 to TRBJ1-2; maybe TRBD1 (6 bases). Trimming shortened V by 4 bases and J by 0 bases, and 12 bases separated the two germline ends. In germline, CDR1 is SNHLY, CDR2 FYNNEI. CDR3 size: 15 residues. Written as DNA, the CDR3 is TGTGCCAGCAGTGTCTACAGGGACACTAACTATGGCTACACCTTC. Its translation: CASSVYRDTNYGYTF.

The chain couples TRBV7-3 to TRBJ2-5; D perhaps matches TRBD2 (6 bases). Germline V CDR1 and CDR2: SGHTA, FQGTGA. The CDR3 covers 14 residues. With 2 bases removed from V and 3 bases from J, the gap between germline ends came to 10 bases. In nucleotides, the CDR3 is TGTGCCAGCAGCTTAGATGGACTAAAAGAGACCCAGTACTTC. Its translation is CASSLDGLKETQYF. The whole variable domain, filled in from reference TRBV7-3 and TRBJ2-5, reads GAGVSQTPSNKVTEKGKYVELRCDPISGHTALYWYRQSLGQGPEFLIYFQGTGAADDSGLPNDRFFAVRPEGSVSTLKIQRTERGDSAVYLCASSLDGLKETQYFGPGTRLLVL.